This entry describes one T cell receptor beta chain. Its specificity is unknown. Original analysis: Junction-only immunoSEQ data arrived without quality scores, meaning filtering differed. TCRdb keeps only in-frame clones here, not all; method: immunoSEQ multiplex PCR. That table supplies the V and J calls and clone size; D and trimming were determined from the DNA. The data contain about half a million clones, 79% of them singletons. The data stem from a study of shared clonotypes between healthy human individuals. About the research overall: A couple of women and a few men aged 18 to 49 made up the donors.

Study-level points and caveats: Sampling included only blood; tissue repertoires likely differ.

The CDR3 spans 12 residues. The V gene lost 3 bases and the J gene lost 3 bases, with 7 bases spanning the gap. Per the germline V gene, CDR1 is SGHDT and CDR2 is YYEEEE. Material for sequencing was PBMCs. The chain uses TRBV5-6 and TRBJ2-7; tentatively, D is TRBD2 (5 bases). The TCR comes from a woman in her forties in good health. Some clones in this sample may be carry-over from other donors' samples. The DNA of the CDR3 is TGTGCCAGCAGCTACAGCGGCTACGAGCAGTACTTC. This translates into CASSYSGYEQYF.